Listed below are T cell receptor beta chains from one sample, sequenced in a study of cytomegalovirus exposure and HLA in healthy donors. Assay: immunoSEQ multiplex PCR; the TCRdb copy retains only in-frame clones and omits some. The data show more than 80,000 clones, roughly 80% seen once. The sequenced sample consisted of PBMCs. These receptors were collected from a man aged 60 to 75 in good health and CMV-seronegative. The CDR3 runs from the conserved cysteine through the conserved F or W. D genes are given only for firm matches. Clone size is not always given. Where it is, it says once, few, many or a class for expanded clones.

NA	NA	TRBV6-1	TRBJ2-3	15	TGTGCCAGCAGTGAAGTCCAGGGTAGCACAGATACGCAGTATTTT	CASSEVQGSTDTQYF
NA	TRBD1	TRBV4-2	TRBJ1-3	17	TGTGCCAGCAGCCAAGAGGGTACAGGGGGCTCTGGAAACACCATATATTTT	CASSQEGTGGSGNTIYF
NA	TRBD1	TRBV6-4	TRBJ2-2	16	TGTGCCAGCGACAGGGTCGGACAGTTCCACACCGGGGAGCTGTTTTTT	CASDRVGQFHTGELFF
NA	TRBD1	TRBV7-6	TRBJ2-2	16	TGTGCCAGCAGCCTAACAGGGGCCGCCGTCACCGGGGAGCTGTTTTTT	CASSLTGAAVTGELFF
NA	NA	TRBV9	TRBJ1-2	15	TGTGCCAGCAGCGTGGGACAAGTACGGAACTATGGCTACACCTTC	CASSVGQVRNYGYTF
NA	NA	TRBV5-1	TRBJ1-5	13	TGCGCCAGCAGCCCGGTACAGGGACAGCCCCAGCATTTT	CASSPVQGQPQHF
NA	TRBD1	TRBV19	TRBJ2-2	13	TGTGCCGGTCGACAGGGAAACACCGGGGAGCTGTTTTTT	CAGRQGNTGELFF
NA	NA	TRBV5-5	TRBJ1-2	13	TGTGCCAGCAGCTTGCGGGGGGACTATGGCTACACCTTC	CASSLRGDYGYTF
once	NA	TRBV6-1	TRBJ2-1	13	TGTGCCAGCAGTGAAGCGGGGGCCCTGGAGCAGTTCTTC	CASSEAGALEQFF
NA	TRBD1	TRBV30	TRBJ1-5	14	TGTGCCTGGAGTAGGGACAGGGGTAATCAGCCCCAGCATTTT	CAWSRDRGNQPQHF
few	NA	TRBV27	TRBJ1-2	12	TGTGCCAGGGGGCTTCTATTTCATGGCTACACCTTC	CARGLLFHGYTF
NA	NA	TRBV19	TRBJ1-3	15	TGTGCCAGTAGTGACCCGGCGGGTTCCGGAAACACCATATATTTT	CASSDPAGSGNTIYF
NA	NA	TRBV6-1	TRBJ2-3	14	TGTGCCAGCAGTGAATTGGCGGGGGCGGGTACGCAGTATTTT	CASSELAGAGTQYF
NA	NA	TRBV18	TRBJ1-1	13	TGTGCCAGCTCACCGGCTGGGACTAATGAAGCTTTCTTT	CASSPAGTNEAFF
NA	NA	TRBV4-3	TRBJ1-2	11	TGCGCCAGCAGCGGGAGGGCTGGCTACACCTTC	CASSGRAGYTF
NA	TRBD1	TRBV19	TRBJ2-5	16	TGTGCCAGTAGTTCCCGACAGGGAAGGCACCAAGAGACCCAGTACTTC	CASSSRQGRHQETQYF
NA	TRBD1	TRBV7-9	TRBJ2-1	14	TGTGCCAGCAGCCTGGGACAGGGACGGGGTGAGCAGTTCTTC	CASSLGQGRGEQFF
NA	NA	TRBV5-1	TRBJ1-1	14	TGCGCCAGCAGCTTGTCCGGGTCTGCGGTTGAAGCTTTCTTT	CASSLSGSAVEAFF
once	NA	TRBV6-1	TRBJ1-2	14	TGTGCCAGCGGGGCCAGGGGTGTATTCTATGGCTACACCTTC	CASGARGVFYGYTF
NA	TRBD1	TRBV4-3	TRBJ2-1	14	TGCGCCAGCAGCCTCCGGACAGGGTCCAGATCCCAGTTCTTC	CASSLRTGSRSQFF
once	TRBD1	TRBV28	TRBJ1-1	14	TGTGCCAGCAGTTCAACGGGACAGGGTCCTGAAGCTTTCTTT	CASSSTGQGPEAFF
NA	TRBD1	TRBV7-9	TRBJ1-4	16	TGTGCCAGCAGCTCCCCTACCGGGACAGGGAACGAAAAACTGTTTTTT	CASSSPTGTGNEKLFF
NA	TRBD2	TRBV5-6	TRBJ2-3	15	TGTGCCAGCAGCTCAACTGGGACTAGCGGGGGGGTGCAGTATTTT	CASSSTGTSGGVQYF
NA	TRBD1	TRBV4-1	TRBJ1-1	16	TGCGCCAGCAGCCAAGGGGCTGTGAGGGGGCAGGCTGAAGCTTTCTTT	CASSQGAVRGQAEAFF
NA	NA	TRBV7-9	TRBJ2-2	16	TGTGCCAGCAGCTCCACAATGGGGGGAGCCACCGGGGAGCTGTTTTTT	CASSSTMGGATGELFF
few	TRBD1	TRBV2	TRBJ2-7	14	TGTGCCAGCACGGTCCTGGGACAGGGGGGCGAGCAGTACTTC	CASTVLGQGGEQYF